This TCR beta chain was sequenced in a study of T cells in tuberculosis. Study-level points and caveats: Active tuberculosis patients had shorter CDR3-alpha; the beta difference was nonsignificant.

Details on this clone: What it binds is not known.

CDR3 length equals 13 residues. With 6 bases removed from V and 4 bases from J, the gap between germline ends came to 12 bases. Germline values: CDR1 LNHDA, CDR2 SQIVND (reference sequence). The time point denotes: new active TB diagnosis, blood taken before or within 7 days of starting treatment. Only in-frame clones appear in the TCRdb table, and some are missing; sequencing was by immunoSEQ multiplex PCR. The sample holds tens of thousands of clones, approximately 85% seen once. The specimen comprised PBMCs, sampled at tuberculosis diagnosis. This receptor was taken from an adult with tuberculosis. V is TRBV19 and J is TRBJ2-5, with D possibly matching TRBD2 (6 bases). This CDR3 is CASRTSGAETQYF. The CDR3 bases are TGTGCCAGTAGGACTAGTGGGGCAGAGACCCAGTACTTC.